The 2 T cell receptor beta chains below all came from one sample that was sequenced in a study of shared clonotypes between healthy human individuals. Generated by immunoSEQ multiplex PCR, the TCRdb table keeps only in-frame clones and is missing some. The repertoire consists of roughly 550,000 clones, with around 95% occurring once and the leading ten covering 0.09% to 0.13%. Terminally differentiated effector memory CD45RA+ cells were excluded by CCR7 positive selection of CD45RO-negative cells. Sequenced: naive CD8+ T cells sorted from blood. Every receptor here comes from a woman between 25 and 40 years old in good health.

The genes are TRBV5-4 and TRBJ2-3; 7 nucleotides line up with TRBD2. The length of the CDR3 is 14 residues. V trimming: 0 bases; J trimming: 5 bases; junction bases outside the gene matches: 3. In germline, CDR1 is SGHNT, CDR2 YYREEE (reference sequence). As DNA, the CDR3 is TGTGCCAGCAGCTTGGCGGGAGGAGGAGATACGCAGTATTTT. It codes for CASSLAGGGDTQYF.

This clone was recorded once. V and J are TRBV4-1 and TRBJ2-3, with D perhaps assigned TRBD1 or TRBD2 (5 bases each). With 1 base removed from V and 0 bases from J, the gap between germline ends came to 5 bases. In germline, CDR1 is MGHRA, CDR2 YSYEKL. The CDR3 is 14 amino acids. CDR3 residues: CASSQGDSTDTQYF. In DNA, the CDR3 is TGCGCCAGCAGCCAAGGGGACAGCACAGATACGCAGTATTTT.